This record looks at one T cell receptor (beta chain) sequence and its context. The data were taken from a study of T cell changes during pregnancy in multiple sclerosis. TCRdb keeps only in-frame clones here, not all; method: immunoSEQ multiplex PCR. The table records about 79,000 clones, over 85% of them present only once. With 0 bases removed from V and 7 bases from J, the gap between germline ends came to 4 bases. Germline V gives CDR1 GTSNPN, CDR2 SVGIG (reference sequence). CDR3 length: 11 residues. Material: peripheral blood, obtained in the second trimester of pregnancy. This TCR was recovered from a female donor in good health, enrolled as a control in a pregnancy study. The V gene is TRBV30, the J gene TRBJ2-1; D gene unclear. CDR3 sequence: CAWSVANEQFF. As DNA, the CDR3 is TGTGCCTGGAGTGTAGCTAATGAGCAGTTCTTC.